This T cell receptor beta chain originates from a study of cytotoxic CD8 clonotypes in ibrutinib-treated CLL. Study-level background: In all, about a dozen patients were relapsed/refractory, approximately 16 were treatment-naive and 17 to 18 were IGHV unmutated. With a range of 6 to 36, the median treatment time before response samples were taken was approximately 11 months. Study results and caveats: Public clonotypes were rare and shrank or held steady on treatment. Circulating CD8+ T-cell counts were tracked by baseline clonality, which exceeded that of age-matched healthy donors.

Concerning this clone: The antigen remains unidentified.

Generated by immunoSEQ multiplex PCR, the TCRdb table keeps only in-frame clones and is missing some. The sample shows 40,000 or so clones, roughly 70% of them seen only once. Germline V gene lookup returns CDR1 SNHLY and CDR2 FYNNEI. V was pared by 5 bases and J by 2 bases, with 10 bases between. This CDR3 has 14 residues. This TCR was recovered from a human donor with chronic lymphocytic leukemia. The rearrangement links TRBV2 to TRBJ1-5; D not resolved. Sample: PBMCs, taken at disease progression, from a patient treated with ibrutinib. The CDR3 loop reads CASSPLQGNQPQHF. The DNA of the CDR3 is TGTGCCAGCAGTCCCCTTCAGGGCAATCAGCCCCAGCATTTT.